This TCR beta chain was identified during a study of Graves' ophthalmopathy and Graves' hyperthyroidism. Study overall: Hyperthyroidism was considered stable when no ophthalmopathy appeared within 18 months of follow-up. Findings of the study overall: Distinction of ophthalmopathy from stable hyperthyroidism by a 13-signature model reached 87.88% sensitivity and 81.08% specificity. Detection in blood was also observed for most expanded thyroid clonotypes above 0.001 frequency.

Remarks on this clonotype: Its matching antigen is unknown.

TCR beta CDR3 regions were amplified from RNA transcripts. HTBI primers were employed in first-round RT-PCR, then a second-round multiplex PCR followed. A single record per CDR3 protein comes from TCRdb applying MiXCR to the multiplex PCR reads. The sample lists around 1,200,000 distinct CDR3 sequences, about two fifths occurring once. The sample comprised peripheral blood or thyroid tissue (not recorded which). The receptor was derived from an adult man with Graves' hyperthyroidism.

CDR3 sequence reads: CASRSTRTGWAYEQYF. DNA of the CDR3: TGTGCCAGCAGGTCTACGAGGACAGGCTGGGCCTACGAGCAGTACTTC. V usage is TRBV11-2 and J usage is TRBJ2-7, with 7 bases identical to TRBD1. The germline gives CDR1 SGHAT, CDR2 FQNNGV. This CDR3 is 16 amino acids long. V gave up 6 bases and J gave up 2 bases; unmatched junction bases: 13.